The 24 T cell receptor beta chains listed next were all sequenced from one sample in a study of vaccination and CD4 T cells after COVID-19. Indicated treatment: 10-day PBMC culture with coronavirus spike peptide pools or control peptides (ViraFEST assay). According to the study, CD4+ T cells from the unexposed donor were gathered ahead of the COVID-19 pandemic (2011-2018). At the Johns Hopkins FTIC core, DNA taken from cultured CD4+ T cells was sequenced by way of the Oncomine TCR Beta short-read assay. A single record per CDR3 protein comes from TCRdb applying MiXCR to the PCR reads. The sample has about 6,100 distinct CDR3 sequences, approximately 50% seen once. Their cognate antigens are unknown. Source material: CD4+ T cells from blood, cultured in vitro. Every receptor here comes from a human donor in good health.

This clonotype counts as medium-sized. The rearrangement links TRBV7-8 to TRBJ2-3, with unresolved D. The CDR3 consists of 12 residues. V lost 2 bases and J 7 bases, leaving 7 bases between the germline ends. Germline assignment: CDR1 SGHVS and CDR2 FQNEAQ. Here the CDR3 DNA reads TGTGCCAGCAGCTTAAATGGAAATACGCAGTATTTT. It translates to CASSLNGNTQYF.

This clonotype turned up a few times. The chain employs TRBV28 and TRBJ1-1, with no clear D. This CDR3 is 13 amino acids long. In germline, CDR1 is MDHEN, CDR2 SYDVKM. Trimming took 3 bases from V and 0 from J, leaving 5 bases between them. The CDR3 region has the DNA TGTGCCAGCAGTTTCACAGTGAACACTGAAGCTTTCTTT. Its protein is CASSFTVNTEAFF.

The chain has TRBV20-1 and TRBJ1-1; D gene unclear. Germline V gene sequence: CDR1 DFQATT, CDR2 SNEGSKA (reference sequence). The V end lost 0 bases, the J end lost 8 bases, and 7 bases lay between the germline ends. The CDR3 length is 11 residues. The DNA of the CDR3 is TGCAGTGCTAGAGATATTAGGGAAGCTTTCTTT. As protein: CSARDIREAFF.

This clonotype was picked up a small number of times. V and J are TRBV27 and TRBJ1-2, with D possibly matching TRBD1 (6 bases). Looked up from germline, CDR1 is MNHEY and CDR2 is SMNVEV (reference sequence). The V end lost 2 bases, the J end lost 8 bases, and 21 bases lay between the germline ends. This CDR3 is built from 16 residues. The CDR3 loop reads CASSLIGGAHWSGYTF. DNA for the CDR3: TGTGCCAGCAGTTTAATTGGGGGGGCCCATTGGAGCGGCTACACCTTC.

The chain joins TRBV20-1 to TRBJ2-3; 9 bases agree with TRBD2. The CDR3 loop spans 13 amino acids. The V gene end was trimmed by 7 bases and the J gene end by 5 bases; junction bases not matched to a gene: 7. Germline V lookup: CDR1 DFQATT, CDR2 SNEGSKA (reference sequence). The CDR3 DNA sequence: TGCAGTGGCTTAGCGGGAGAAGTAGATACGCAGTATTTT. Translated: CSGLAGEVDTQYF.

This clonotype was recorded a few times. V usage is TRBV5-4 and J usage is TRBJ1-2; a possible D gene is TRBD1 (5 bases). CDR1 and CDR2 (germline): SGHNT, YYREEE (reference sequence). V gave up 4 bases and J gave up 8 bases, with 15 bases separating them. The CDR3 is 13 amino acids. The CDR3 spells CASSMVGTTGYTF. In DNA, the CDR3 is TGTGCCAGCAGCATGGTAGGGACGACCGGCTACACCTTC.

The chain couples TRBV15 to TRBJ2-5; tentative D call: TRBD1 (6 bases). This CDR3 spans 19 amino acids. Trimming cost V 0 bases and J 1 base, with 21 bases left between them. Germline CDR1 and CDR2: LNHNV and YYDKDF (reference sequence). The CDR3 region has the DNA TGTGCCACCAGCAGAGATTTCGGAAAACTAACAGGGATCCAAGAGACCCAGTACTTC. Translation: CATSRDFGKLTGIQETQYF.

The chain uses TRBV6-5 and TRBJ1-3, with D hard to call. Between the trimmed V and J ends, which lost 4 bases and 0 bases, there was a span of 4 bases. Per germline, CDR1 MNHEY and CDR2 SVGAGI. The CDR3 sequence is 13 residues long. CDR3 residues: CASSSTSGNTIYF. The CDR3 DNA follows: TGTGCCAGCAGTTCAACCTCTGGAAACACCATATATTTT.

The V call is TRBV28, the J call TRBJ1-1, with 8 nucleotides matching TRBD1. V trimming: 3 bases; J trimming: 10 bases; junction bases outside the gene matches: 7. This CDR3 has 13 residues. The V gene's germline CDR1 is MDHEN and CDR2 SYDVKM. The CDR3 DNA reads TGTGCCAGCAGTTTGGGAGGACAGGGTGGAGCTTTCTTT. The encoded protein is CASSLGGQGGAFF.

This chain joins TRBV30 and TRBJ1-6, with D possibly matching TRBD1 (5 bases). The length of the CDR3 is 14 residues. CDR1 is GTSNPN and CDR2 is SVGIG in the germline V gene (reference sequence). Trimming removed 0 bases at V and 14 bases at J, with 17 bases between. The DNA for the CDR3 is TGTGCCTGGAGTGTATCCGGGACGCCCAGATCCCTCCACTTT. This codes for CAWSVSGTPRSLHF.

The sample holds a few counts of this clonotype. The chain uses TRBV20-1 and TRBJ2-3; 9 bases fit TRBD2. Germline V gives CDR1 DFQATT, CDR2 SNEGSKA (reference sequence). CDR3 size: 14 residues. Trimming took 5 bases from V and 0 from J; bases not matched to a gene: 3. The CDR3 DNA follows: TGCAGTGCTCCGACTAGCGGTAGCACAGATACGCAGTATTTT. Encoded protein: CSAPTSGSTDTQYF.

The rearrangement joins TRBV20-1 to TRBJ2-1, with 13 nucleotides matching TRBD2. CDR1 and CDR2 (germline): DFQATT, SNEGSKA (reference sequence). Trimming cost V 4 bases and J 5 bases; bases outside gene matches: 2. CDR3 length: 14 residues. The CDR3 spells CSAMTSGRNNEQFF. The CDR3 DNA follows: TGCAGTGCTATGACTAGCGGGAGGAACAATGAGCAGTTCTTC.

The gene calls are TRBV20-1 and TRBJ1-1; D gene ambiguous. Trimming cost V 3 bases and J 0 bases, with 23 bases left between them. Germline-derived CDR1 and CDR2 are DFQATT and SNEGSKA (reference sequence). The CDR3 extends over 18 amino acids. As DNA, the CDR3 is TGCAGTGCTAGTAAGAAGAAAGGGTGGGGATGGATGAACACTGAAGCTTTCTTT. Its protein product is CSASKKKGWGWMNTEAFF.

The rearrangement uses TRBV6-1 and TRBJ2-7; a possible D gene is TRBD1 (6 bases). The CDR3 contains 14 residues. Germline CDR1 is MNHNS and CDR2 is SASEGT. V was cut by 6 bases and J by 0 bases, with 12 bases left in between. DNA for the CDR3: TGTGCCAGCAGCTTCAAGGACAGCTCCTACGAGCAGTACTTC. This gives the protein CASSFKDSSYEQYF.

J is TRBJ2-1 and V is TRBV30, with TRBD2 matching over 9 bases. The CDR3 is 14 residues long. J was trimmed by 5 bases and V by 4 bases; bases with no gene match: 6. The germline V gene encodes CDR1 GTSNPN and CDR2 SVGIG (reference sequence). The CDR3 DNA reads TGTGCCTGGAATAGCGGGAGAAGTCACAATGAGCAGTTCTTC. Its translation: CAWNSGRSHNEQFF.

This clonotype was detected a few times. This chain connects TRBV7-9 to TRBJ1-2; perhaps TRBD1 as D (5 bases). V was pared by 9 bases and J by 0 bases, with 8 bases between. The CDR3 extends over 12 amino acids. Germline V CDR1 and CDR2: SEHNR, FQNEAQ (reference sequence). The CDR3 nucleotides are TGTGCCAGAGGGGATCCTAACTATGGCTACACCTTC. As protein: CARGDPNYGYTF.

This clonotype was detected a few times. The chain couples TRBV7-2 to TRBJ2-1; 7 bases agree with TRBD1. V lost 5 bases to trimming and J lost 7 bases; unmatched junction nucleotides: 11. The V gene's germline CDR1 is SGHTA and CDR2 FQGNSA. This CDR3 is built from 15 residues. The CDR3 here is CASSQGVGAVNEQFF. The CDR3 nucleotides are TGTGCCAGCAGCCAGGGGGTGGGAGCCGTGAATGAGCAGTTCTTC.

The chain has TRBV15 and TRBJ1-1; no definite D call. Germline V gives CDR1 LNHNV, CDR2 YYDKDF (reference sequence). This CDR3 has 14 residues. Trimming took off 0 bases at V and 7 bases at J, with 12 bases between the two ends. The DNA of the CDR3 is TGTGCCACCAGCAGAGATTCGCCGGTCGTTGAAGCTTTCTTT. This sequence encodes CATSRDSPVVEAFF.

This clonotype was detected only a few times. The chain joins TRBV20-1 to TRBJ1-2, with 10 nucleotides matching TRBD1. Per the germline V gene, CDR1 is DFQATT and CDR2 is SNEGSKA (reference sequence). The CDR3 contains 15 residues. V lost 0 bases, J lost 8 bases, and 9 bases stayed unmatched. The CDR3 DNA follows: TGCAGTGCTAGAGACGCCGGGACAGGGGATAGGGGCTACACCTTC. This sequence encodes CSARDAGTGDRGYTF.

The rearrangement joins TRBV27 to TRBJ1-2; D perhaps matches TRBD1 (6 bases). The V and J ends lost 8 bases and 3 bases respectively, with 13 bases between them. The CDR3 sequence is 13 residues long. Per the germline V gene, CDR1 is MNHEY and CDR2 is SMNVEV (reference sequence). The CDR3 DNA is TGTGCCAGCCGCCGGACAGAACACTATGGCTACACCTTC. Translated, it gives CASRRTEHYGYTF.

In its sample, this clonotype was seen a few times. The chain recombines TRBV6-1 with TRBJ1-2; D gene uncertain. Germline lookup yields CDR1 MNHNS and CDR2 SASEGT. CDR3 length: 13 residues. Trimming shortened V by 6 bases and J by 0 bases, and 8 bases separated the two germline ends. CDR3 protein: CASRMGTNYGYTF. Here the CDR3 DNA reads TGTGCCAGCAGGATGGGCACTAACTATGGCTACACCTTC.

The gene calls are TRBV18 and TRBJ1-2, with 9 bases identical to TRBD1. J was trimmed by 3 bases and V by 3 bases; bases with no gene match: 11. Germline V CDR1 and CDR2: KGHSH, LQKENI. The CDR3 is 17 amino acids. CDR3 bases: TGTGCCAGCTCACCTCTTCCGGGACAGGGAGCTGACTATGGCTACACCTTC. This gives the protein CASSPLPGQGADYGYTF.

The CDR3 nucleotides are TGTGCCAGCAGTTACGGACAGGGTATCTATGGCTACACCTTC. It translates to CASSYGQGIYGYTF. This chain links TRBV6-5 with TRBJ1-2; 8 nucleotides match TRBD1. The CDR3 is made up of 14 amino acids. Germline V lookup: CDR1 MNHEY, CDR2 SVGAGI. Trimming took 2 bases from V and 4 from J; bases not matched to a gene: 3.

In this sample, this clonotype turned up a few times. Written as DNA, the CDR3 is TGCGCCAGCAGCTTGGATGGCAGGGACACTGAAGCTTTCTTT. Translated, it gives CASSLDGRDTEAFF. The rearrangement joins TRBV5-1 to TRBJ1-1, with a tentative D call TRBD1 (5 bases). This CDR3 has 14 amino acids. The V gene lost 0 bases and the J gene lost 3 bases, with 9 bases spanning the gap. Germline loops: CDR1 SGHRS, CDR2 YFSETQ.